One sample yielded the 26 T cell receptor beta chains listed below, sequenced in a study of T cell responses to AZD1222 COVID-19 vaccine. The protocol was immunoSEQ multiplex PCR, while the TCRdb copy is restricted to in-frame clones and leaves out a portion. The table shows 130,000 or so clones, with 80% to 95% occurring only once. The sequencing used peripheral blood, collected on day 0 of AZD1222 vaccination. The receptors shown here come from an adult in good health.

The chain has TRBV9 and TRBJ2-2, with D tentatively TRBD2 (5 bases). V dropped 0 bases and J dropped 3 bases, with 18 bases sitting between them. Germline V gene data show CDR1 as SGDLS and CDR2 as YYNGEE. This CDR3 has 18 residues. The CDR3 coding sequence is TGTGCCAGCAGCGTAGCTCCCCATGGAGGTACGGACACCGGGGAGCTGTTTTTT. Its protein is CASSVAPHGGTDTGELFF.

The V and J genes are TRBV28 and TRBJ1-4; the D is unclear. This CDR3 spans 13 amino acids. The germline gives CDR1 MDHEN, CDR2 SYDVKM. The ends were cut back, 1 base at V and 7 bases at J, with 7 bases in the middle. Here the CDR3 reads CASSLLSGEKLFF. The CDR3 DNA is TGTGCCAGCAGTTTATTGTCGGGTGAAAAACTGTTTTTT. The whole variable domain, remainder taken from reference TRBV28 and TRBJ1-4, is DVKVTQSSRYLVKRTGEKVFLECVQDMDHENMFWYRQDPGLGLRLIYFSYDVKMKEKGDIPEGYSVSREKKERFSLILESASTNQTSMYLCASSLLSGEKLFFGSGTQLSVL.

Written as DNA, the CDR3 is TGCGCCAGCAACCGTGGTGTCAGGGAAAAACTGTTTTTT. It translates to CASNRGVREKLFF. The chain has TRBV10-2 and TRBJ1-4; D uncertain. The V and J ends lost 7 bases and 8 bases respectively, with 14 bases between them. This CDR3 has 13 amino acids. The germline CDR1 and CDR2 sequences are WSHSY and SAAADI.

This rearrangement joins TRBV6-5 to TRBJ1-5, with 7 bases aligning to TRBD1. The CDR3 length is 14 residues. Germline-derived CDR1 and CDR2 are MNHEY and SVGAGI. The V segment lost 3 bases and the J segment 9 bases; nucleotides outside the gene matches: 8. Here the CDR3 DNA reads TGTGCCAGCAGTTATGCGACAGGGCGGGTGCCCCAGCATTTT. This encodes CASSYATGRVPQHF.

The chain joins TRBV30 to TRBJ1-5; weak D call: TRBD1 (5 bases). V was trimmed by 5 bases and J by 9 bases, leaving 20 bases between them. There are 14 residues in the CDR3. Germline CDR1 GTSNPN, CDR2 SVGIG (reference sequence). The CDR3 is CAWGSGGRLGPQHF. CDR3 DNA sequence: TGTGCCTGGGGCTCGGGGGGACGTTTAGGGCCCCAGCATTTT.

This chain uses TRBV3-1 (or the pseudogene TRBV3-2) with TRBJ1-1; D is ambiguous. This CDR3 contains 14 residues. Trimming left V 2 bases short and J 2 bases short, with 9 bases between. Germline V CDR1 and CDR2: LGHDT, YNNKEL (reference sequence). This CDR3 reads CASSQRVTNTEAFF. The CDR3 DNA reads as TGTGCCAGCAGCCAAAGGGTGACCAACACTGAAGCTTTCTTT.

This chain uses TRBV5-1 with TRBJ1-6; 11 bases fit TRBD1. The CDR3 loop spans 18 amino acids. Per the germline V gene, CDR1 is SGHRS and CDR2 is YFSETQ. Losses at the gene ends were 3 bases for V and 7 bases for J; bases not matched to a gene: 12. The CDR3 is CASSWGTGGIVDNSPLHF. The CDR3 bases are TGCGCCAGCAGCTGGGGGACAGGGGGTATTGTGGACAATTCACCCCTCCACTTT.

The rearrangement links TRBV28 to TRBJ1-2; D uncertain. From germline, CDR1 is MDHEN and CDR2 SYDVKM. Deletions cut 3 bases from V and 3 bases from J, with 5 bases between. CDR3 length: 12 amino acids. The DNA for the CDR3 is TGTGCCAGCAGTTTGCGTGACTATGGCTACACCTTC. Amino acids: CASSLRDYGYTF.

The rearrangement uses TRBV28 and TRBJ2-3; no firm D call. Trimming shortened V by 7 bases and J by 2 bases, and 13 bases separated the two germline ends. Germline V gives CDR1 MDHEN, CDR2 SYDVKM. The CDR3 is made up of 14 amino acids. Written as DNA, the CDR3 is TGTGCCAGCAACCCCAGCGACACCACAGATACGCAGTATTTT. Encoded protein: CASNPSDTTDTQYF.

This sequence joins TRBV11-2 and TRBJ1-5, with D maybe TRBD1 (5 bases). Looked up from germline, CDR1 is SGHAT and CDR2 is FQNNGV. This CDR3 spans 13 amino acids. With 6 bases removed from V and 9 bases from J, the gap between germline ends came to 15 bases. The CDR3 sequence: CASRRDRVGPQHF. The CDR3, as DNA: TGTGCCAGCAGACGGGACCGGGTAGGGCCCCAGCATTTT.

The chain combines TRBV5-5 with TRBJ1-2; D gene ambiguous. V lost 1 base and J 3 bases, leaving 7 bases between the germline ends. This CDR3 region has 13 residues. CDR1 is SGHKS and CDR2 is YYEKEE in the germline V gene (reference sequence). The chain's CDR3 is CASSLYGDYGYTF. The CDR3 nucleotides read TGTGCCAGCAGCTTGTATGGGGACTATGGCTACACCTTC.

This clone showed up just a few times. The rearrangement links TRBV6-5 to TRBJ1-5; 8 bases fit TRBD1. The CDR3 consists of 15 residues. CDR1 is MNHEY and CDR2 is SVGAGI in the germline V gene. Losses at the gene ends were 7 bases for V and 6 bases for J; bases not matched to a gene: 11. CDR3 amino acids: CASISGAGGGQPQHF. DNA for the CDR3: TGTGCCAGCATCAGCGGGGCAGGGGGCGGTCAGCCCCAGCATTTT.

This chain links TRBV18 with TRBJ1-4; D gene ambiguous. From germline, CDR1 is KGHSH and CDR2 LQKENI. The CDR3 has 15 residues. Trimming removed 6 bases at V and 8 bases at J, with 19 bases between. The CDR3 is CASSLHNQNQEKLFF. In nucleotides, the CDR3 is TGTGCCAGCTCCCTGCACAACCAAAACCAGGAAAAACTGTTTTTT.

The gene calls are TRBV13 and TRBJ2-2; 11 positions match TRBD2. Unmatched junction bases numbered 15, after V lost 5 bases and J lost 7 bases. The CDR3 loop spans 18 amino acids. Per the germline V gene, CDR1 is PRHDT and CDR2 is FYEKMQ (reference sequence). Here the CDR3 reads CASSKHSGRALWDGELFF. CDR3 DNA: TGTGCCAGCAGCAAACATAGCGGGAGGGCCCTATGGGACGGGGAGCTGTTTTTT.

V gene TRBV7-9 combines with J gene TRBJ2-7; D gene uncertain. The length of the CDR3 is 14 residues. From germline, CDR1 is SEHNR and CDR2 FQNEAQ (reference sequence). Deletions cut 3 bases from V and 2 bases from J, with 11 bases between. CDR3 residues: CASSFQFGPYEQYF. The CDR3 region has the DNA TGTGCCAGCAGCTTCCAATTTGGTCCCTACGAGCAGTACTTC.

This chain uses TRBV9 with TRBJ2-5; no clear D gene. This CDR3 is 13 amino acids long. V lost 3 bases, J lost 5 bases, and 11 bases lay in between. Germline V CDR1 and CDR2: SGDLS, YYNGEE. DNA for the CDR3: TGTGCCAGCAGCGGGGCAGCCCGGGAGACCCAGTACTTC. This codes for CASSGAARETQYF.

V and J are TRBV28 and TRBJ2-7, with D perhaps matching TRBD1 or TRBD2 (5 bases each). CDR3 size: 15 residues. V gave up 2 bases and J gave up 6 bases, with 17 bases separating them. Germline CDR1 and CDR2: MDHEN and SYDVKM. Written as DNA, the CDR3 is TGTGCCAGCAGTTTACCCGGGACGCGGAGGAGCGAGCAGTACTTC. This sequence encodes CASSLPGTRRSEQYF.

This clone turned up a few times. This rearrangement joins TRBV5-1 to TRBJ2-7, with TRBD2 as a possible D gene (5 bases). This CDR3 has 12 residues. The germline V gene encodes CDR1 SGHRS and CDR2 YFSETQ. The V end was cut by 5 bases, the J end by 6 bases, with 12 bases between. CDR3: CASRGDYIEQYF. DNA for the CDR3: TGCGCCAGCAGGGGCGACTACATCGAGCAGTACTTC.

CDR3 DNA: TGTGCCAGCAGACGGGACGGCCTCACAGATACGCAGTATTTT. Translated: CASRRDGLTDTQYF. This chain joins TRBV27 and TRBJ2-3, with D possibly called TRBD1 or TRBD2 (5 bases each). V was clipped by 6 bases and J by 2 bases, with 12 bases between them. CDR1 MNHEY and CDR2 SMNVEV come from the germline V gene (reference sequence). This CDR3 region has 14 residues.

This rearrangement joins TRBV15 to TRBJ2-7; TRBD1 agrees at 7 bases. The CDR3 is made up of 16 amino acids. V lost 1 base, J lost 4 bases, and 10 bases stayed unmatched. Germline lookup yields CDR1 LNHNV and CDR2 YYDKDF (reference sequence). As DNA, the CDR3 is TGTGCCACCAGCAGAGCCGGGACAGAACGATTGTACGAGCAGTACTTC. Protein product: CATSRAGTERLYEQYF.

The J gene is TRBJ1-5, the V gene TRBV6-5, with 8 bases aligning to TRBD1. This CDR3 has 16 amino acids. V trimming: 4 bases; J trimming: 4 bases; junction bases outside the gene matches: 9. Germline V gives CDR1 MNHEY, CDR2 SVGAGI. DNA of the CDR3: TGTGCCAGCAGTTCCTATTGGACAGGGCATAATCAGCCCCAGCATTTT. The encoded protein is CASSSYWTGHNQPQHF.

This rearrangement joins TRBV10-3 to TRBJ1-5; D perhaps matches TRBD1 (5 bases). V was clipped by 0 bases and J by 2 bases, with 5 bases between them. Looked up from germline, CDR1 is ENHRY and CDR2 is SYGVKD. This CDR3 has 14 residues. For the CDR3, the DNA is TGTGCCATCAGTGAGTCAGGGGGCAATCAGCCCCAGCATTTT. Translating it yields CAISESGGNQPQHF.

The DNA of the CDR3 is TGTGCCAGCAGGGACGTAGCGAACACCGGGGAGCTGTTTTTT. Translating gives CASRDVANTGELFF. This rearrangement joins TRBV5-6 to TRBJ2-2; D gene unclear. Germline V gene data show CDR1 as SGHDT and CDR2 as YYEEEE. With 5 bases removed from V and 0 bases from J, the gap between germline ends came to 8 bases. This CDR3 contains 14 residues.

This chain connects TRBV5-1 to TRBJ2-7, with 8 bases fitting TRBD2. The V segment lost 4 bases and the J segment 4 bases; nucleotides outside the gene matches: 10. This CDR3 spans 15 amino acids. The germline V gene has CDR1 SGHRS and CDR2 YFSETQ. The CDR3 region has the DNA TGCGCCAGCAGCCTTAGGACTAGCAGAGGGTACGAGCAGTACTTC. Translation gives CASSLRTSRGYEQYF.

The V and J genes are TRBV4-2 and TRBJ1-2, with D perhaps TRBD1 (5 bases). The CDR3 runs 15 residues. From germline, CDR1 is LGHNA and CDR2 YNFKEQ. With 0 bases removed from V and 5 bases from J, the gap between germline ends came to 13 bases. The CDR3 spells CASSQDLITGYGYTF. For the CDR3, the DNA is TGTGCCAGCAGCCAAGATCTCATAACAGGTTATGGCTACACCTTC.

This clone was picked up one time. The DNA for the CDR3 is TGTGCCTGGAGTATCGGGGCGGCCTATGGCTACACCTTC. Translated: CAWSIGAAYGYTF. The chain recombines TRBV30 with TRBJ1-2; the D gene is possibly TRBD1 (5 bases). There are 13 residues in the CDR3. Germline lookup yields CDR1 GTSNPN and CDR2 SVGIG (reference sequence). With 2 bases removed from V and 4 bases from J, the gap between germline ends came to 11 bases.